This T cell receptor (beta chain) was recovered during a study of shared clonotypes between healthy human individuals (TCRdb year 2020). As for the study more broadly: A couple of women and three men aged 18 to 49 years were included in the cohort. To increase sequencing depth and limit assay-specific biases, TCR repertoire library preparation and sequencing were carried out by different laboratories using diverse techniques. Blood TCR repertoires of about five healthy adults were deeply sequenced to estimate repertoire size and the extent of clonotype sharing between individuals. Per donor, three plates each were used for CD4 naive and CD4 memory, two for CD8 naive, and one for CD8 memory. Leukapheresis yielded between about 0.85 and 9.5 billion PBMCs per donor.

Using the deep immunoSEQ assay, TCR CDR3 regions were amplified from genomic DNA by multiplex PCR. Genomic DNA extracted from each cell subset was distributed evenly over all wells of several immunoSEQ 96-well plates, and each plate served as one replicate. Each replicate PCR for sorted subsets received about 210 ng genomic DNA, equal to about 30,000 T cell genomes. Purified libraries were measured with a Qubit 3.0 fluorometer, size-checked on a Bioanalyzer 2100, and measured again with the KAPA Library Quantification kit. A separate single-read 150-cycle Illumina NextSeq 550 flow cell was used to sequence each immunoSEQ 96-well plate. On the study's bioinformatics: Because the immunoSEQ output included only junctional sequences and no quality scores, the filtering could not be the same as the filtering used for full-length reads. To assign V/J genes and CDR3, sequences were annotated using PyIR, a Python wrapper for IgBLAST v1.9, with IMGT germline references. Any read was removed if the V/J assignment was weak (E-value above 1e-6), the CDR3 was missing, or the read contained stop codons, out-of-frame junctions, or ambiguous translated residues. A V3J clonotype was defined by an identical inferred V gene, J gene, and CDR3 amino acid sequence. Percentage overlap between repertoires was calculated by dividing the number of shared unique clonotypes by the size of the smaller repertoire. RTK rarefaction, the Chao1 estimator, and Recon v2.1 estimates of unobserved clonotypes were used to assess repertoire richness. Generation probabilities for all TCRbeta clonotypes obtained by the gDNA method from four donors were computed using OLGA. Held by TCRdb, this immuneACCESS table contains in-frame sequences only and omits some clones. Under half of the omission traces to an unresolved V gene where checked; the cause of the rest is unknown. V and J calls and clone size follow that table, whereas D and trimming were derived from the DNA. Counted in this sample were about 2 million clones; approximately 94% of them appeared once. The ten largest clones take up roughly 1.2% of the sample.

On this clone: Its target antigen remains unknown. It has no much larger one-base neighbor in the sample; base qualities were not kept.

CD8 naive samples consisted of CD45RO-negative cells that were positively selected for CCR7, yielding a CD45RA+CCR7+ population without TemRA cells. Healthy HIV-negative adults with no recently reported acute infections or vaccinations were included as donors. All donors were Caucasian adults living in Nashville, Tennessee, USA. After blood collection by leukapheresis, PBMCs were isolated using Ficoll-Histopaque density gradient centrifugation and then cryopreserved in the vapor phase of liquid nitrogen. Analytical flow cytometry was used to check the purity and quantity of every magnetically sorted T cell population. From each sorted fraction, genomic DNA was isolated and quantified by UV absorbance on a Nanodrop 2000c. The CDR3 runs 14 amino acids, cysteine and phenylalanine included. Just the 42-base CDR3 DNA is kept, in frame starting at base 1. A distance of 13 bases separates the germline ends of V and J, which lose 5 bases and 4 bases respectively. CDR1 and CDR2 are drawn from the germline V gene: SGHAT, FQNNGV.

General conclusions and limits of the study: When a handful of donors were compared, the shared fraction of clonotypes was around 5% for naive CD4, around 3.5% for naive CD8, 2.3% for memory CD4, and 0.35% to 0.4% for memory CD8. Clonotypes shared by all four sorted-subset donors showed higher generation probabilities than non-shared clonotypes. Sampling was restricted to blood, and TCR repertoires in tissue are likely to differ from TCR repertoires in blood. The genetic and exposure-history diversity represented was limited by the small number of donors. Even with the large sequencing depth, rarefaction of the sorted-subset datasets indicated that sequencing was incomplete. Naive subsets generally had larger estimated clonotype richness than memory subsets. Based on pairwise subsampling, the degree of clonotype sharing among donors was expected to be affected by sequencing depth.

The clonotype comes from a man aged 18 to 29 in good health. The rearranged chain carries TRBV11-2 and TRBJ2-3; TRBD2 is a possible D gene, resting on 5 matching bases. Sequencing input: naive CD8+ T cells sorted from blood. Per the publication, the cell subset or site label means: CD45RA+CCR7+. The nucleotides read TGTGCCAGCAGCCCCTTTGGGAGCCCAGATACGCAGTATTTT. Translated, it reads CASSPFGSPDTQYF.